Below are 21 T cell receptor beta chains sequenced from a single sample in a study of memory CD4+ T cells and cytomegalovirus serostatus. The protocol was immunoSEQ multiplex PCR, while the TCRdb copy is restricted to in-frame clones and leaves out a portion. Of about 82,000 clones listed, 80% are singletons. Single viable CD3+CD4+CD8-CD45RO+ cells were sorted as the memory CD4+ T cells. The sample comprised memory CD4+ T cells from blood. These receptors were obtained from an adult in good health and CMV-seronegative.

The chain employs TRBV6-6 and TRBJ2-5; 9 bases are a match to TRBD1. Unmatched junction bases numbered 4, after V lost 0 bases and J lost 5 bases. The CDR3 length is 15 residues. From germline, CDR1 is MNHNY and CDR2 SVGAGI (reference sequence). DNA of the CDR3: TGTGCCAGCAGTTACTCCGGGACAGGGTGGGAGACCCAGTACTTC. It is translated as CASSYSGTGWETQYF.

The gene calls are TRBV6-6 and TRBJ2-3; perhaps TRBD1 as D (6 bases). Trimming pared 2 bases from V and 7 bases from J, leaving 10 bases between. The CDR3 loop spans 13 amino acids. Germline loops: CDR1 MNHNY, CDR2 SVGAGI (reference sequence). The CDR3 is CASSYPGVHTQYF. The CDR3 nucleotides are TGTGCCAGCAGTTACCCAGGGGTGCATACGCAGTATTTT.

V is TRBV2 and J is TRBJ1-2; TRBD1 might be the D (6 bases). Trimming took off 7 bases at V and 4 bases at J, with 13 bases between the two ends. The germline gives CDR1 SNHLY, CDR2 FYNNEI. CDR3 size: 13 residues. CDR3: CASKDSFGYGYTF. CDR3 nucleotide sequence: TGTGCCAGCAAGGACAGTTTCGGCTATGGCTACACCTTC.

The rearrangement joins TRBV29-1 to TRBJ1-4, with a weak D call TRBD1 (5 bases). CDR3 size: 12 residues. Germline V gene data show CDR1 as SQVTM and CDR2 as ANQGSEA. Trimming pared 5 bases from V and 5 bases from J, leaving 9 bases between. The CDR3 here is CSVLDKNEKLFF. CDR3 nucleotide sequence: TGCAGCGTTCTGGACAAAAATGAAAAACTGTTTTTT.

The V and J genes are TRBV5-4 and TRBJ2-3; TRBD2 aligns across 13 bases. J gave up 8 bases and V 3 bases, and 9 bases lay outside the gene matches. The CDR3 runs 16 residues. Germline V CDR1 and CDR2: SGHNT, YYREEE (reference sequence). The CDR3 is CASSYRLAGGQGTQYF. The DNA of the CDR3 is TGTGCCAGCAGCTACAGACTAGCGGGGGGCCAAGGTACGCAGTATTTT.

J is TRBJ1-1 and V is TRBV18; possible D gene TRBD1, 5 bases. The CDR3 loop spans 13 amino acids. The germline gives CDR1 KGHSH, CDR2 LQKENI. Between the trimmed V and J ends, which lost 4 bases and 2 bases, there was a span of 8 bases. CDR3 bases: TGTGCCAGCTCACTAGACAGTAACACTGAAGCTTTCTTT. Translated: CASSLDSNTEAFF. Combining the CDR3 with reference TRBV18 and TRBJ1-1 gives the whole variable domain NAGVMQNPRHLVRRRGQEARLRCSPMKGHSHVYWYRQLPEEGLKFMVYLQKENIIDESGMPKERFSAEFPKEGPSILRIQQVVRGDSAAYFCASSLDSNTEAFFGQGTRLTVV.

This chain links TRBV7-3 with TRBJ2-1, with 7 bases aligning to TRBD1. V lost 0 bases to trimming and J lost 0 bases; unmatched junction nucleotides: 5. CDR3 size: 17 residues. Germline CDR1 is SGHTA and CDR2 is FQGTGA. The CDR3 loop reads CASSLTDRSSSYNEQFF. CDR3 nucleotides: TGTGCCAGCAGCTTAACGGACAGGTCGAGCTCCTACAATGAGCAGTTCTTC.

This clone was observed a single time. The J gene is TRBJ1-1, the V gene TRBV2; 7 bases line up with TRBD1. Germline CDR1 reads SNHLY; CDR2 reads FYNNEI. V trimming: 2 bases; J trimming: 0 bases; junction bases outside the gene matches: 6. CDR3 length equals 16 residues. CDR3: CASSEHRGGVNTEAFF. CDR3 in DNA: TGTGCCAGCAGTGAACACAGGGGAGGGGTGAACACTGAAGCTTTCTTT.

V gene TRBV20-1 combines with J gene TRBJ2-3, with D maybe TRBD1 (5 bases). CDR1 is DFQATT and CDR2 is SNEGSKA in the germline V gene (reference sequence). This CDR3 contains 11 residues. The V and J ends lost 6 bases and 5 bases respectively, with 9 bases between them. The DNA for the CDR3 is TGCAGTGCCAGGGCGGTAGATACGCAGTATTTT. It is translated as CSARAVDTQYF.

The CDR3 region has the DNA TGCAGCGTTGCCCGGGACAGGGACGAGCAGTACTTC. Protein: CSVARDRDEQYF. The chain carries TRBV29-1 and TRBJ2-7, with TRBD1 matching 9 bases. V dropped 4 bases and J dropped 5; count of bases not matched to a gene: 3. Germline CDR1 and CDR2: SQVTM and ANQGSEA. The CDR3 is 12 amino acids.

The rearrangement uses TRBV27 and TRBJ2-6; tentative D call: TRBD1 (6 bases). Germline CDR1 reads MNHEY; CDR2 reads SMNVEV (reference sequence). V dropped 5 bases and J dropped 5 bases, with 10 bases sitting between them. This CDR3 is 14 amino acids long. CDR3 sequence (DNA): TGTGCCAGCAGTCCTCAGGGGAGGGCCAACGTCCTGACTTTC. It yields the protein CASSPQGRANVLTF.

Relative to its sample, this clone is medium-sized (0.01 to 0.1%). V gene TRBV2 combines with J gene TRBJ1-5, with D unclear. Germline V CDR1 and CDR2: SNHLY, FYNNEI. The CDR3 contains 13 residues. Trimming pared 5 bases from V and 4 bases from J, leaving 9 bases between. The CDR3 DNA is TGTGCCAGCAGTCAATTCGAAAATCAGCCCCAGCATTTT. Protein: CASSQFENQPQHF.

This clone was picked up one time. The gene calls are TRBV7-2 and TRBJ2-1, with 7 bases lining up with TRBD1. The CDR3 loop spans 15 amino acids. V trimming: 5 bases; J trimming: 3 bases; junction bases outside the gene matches: 7. CDR1 is SGHTA, CDR2 FQGNSA, per germline. The CDR3 region is CASSVGTVGYNEQFF. The CDR3 DNA is TGTGCCAGCAGCGTCGGGACAGTAGGCTACAATGAGCAGTTCTTC.

This rearrangement joins TRBV5-1 to TRBJ2-7; possibly TRBD2 for D (5 bases). The germline V and J ends were trimmed by 4 bases and 3 bases, with 14 bases remaining between them. From germline, CDR1 is SGHRS and CDR2 YFSETQ. This CDR3 region has 14 residues. CDR3: CASSLGEIGYEQYF. The CDR3, as DNA: TGCGCCAGCAGCCTCGGGGAGATAGGCTACGAGCAGTACTTC.

The gene calls are TRBV6-4 and TRBJ1-1; D gene unclear. The length of the CDR3 is 13 residues. Trimming left V 4 bases short and J 0 bases short, with 6 bases between. Germline V lookup: CDR1 MRHNA, CDR2 SNTAGT. The CDR3 loop is CASSVSMNTEAFF. DNA of the CDR3: TGTGCCAGCAGTGTTTCCATGAACACTGAAGCTTTCTTT.

This sequence joins TRBV4-1 and TRBJ2-1, with D hard to call. The V end lost 1 base, the J end lost 6 bases, and 10 bases lay between the germline ends. From germline, CDR1 is MGHRA and CDR2 YSYEKL. The CDR3 spans 14 residues. CDR3 sequence: CASSQVRLSNEQFF. The DNA of the CDR3 is TGCGCCAGCAGCCAAGTGCGGTTAAGCAATGAGCAGTTCTTC.

A note on this clone: The junction departs from the called germline gene at one end, perhaps through a read error. V and J are TRBV7-7 and TRBJ2-5, with D perhaps matching TRBD1 (5 bases). The V gene's germline CDR1 is SSHAT and CDR2 FNYEAQ (reference sequence). This CDR3 spans 13 amino acids. The CDR3 sequence: CASSPRVEGTQYF. In DNA form, the CDR3 reads TGTGCTAGCAGCCCCAGGGTAGAAGGAACCCAGTACTTC.

The chain is built from TRBV5-5 and TRBJ1-5, with D perhaps TRBD1 (5 bases). The CDR3 consists of 15 residues. Germline V gene data show CDR1 as SGHKS and CDR2 as YYEKEE (reference sequence). Trimming removed 4 bases at V and 7 bases at J, with 18 bases between. CDR3 in DNA: TGTGCCAGCAGCGAGTTTTCAGGGAGTGGGCAGCCCCAGCATTTT. Residues: CASSEFSGSGQPQHF.

V gene TRBV5-1 combines with J gene TRBJ2-5, with 9 positions matching TRBD2. This CDR3 is built from 17 residues. Germline CDR1 and CDR2: SGHRS and YFSETQ. The trim removed 0 bases at V and 4 bases at J, leaving 10 bases unmatched. CDR3 loop: CASSLAEERGAGETQYF. In nucleotides, the CDR3 is TGCGCCAGCAGCTTGGCCGAGGAGCGGGGGGCCGGAGAGACCCAGTACTTC.

This clone was seen just once. The gene calls are TRBV5-6 and TRBJ2-3; D is possibly TRBD1 (7 bases). The length of the CDR3 is 16 residues. V lost 4 bases and J lost 0, with 15 bases in between. CDR1 is SGHDT and CDR2 is YYEEEE in the germline V gene. DNA of the CDR3: TGTGCCAGCAGCGGCGGGACAGCCTCTAGCACAGATACGCAGTATTTT. Amino acid sequence: CASSGGTASSTDTQYF.

Only a few counts were recorded for this clone. The chain uses TRBV20-1 and TRBJ2-1, with D hard to call. Germline V gives CDR1 DFQATT, CDR2 SNEGSKA (reference sequence). V lost 3 bases and J lost 7, with 7 bases in between. CDR3 size: 11 residues. The CDR3 loop reads CSASPRNEQFF. The CDR3 DNA reads as TGCAGTGCTAGCCCTAGAAATGAGCAGTTCTTC.